A selection of T cell receptor beta chains follows, all from one sample in a study of cytomegalovirus exposure and HLA in healthy donors. Assay: immunoSEQ multiplex PCR; the TCRdb copy retains only in-frame clones and omits some. The data contain around 150,000 clones, around nine tenths of them seen just once; the ten biggest clones take up roughly 1.9%. Material for sequencing was PBMCs. The receptors shown here come from a woman aged 18-35 years in good health and CMV-seronegative. Both conserved end residues are part of each CDR3. Each record gives: J gene, V gene, clone size, CDR3 protein. Some rows mark clone size as missing; the rest say once, few, many or name a class of expanded clone.

TRBJ2-1 TRBV5-1 . CASSLALAGANEQFF
TRBJ2-5 TRBV13 . CASSLGRRLQETQYF
TRBJ2-5 TRBV6-6 once CASSSSDRGGETQYF
TRBJ2-1 TRBV2 . CASRVLGQDEQFF
TRBJ1-5 TRBV19 . CASSSRYSNQPQHF
TRBJ1-2 TRBV4-1 . CASSHPNRGVWYGYTF
TRBJ1-1 TRBV5-4 . CASSLDRGGYTEAFF
TRBJ2-1 TRBV9 . CASSPGGEDEQFF
TRBJ2-1 TRBV6-6 . CASDKRENNEQFF
TRBJ1-2 TRBV6-1 . CASSESEVPGYTF
TRBJ2-7 TRBV30 once CAWRRGSYEQYF
TRBJ2-7 TRBV18 . CASSRGLAGESGDYEQYF
TRBJ2-3 TRBV7-9 . CASSLGTSTDTQYF
TRBJ2-7 TRBV20-1 . CSGGLFYEQYF
TRBJ2-3 TRBV5-1 once CASKTTSGTATDTQYF
TRBJ1-4 TRBV29-1 . CSVVGETHEKLFF
TRBJ1-2 TRBV2 . CASSSSTPYGYTF
TRBJ2-1 TRBV14 . CASSQRGQVEDNEQFF
TRBJ2-7 TRBV27 . CASSPYSYEQYF
TRBJ1-5 TRBV28 . CASSTVRTGLVQPQHF
TRBJ1-5 TRBV15 . CATSRDRQPQHF
TRBJ2-3 TRBV27 . CASSSPGLAGFTDTQYF
TRBJ1-6 TRBV6-1 few CASSERFGTGGDSPLHF
TRBJ1-1 TRBV6-5 . CASKRYAVDNEAFF
TRBJ2-7 TRBV30 . CAWSQGPGEQYF
TRBJ1-2 TRBV6-6 . CASSYDIYYGYTF
TRBJ1-2 TRBV19 . CASSMAGALDYGYTF
TRBJ1-1 TRBV18 . CASLRTGDTEAFF
TRBJ1-1 TRBV5-1 once CASAGDTEAFF
TRBJ2-7 TRBV6-5 few CASRAAERASYEQYF
TRBJ1-6 TRBV6-1 . CASMSQASRLVALHF
. TRBV5-6 . CASSLGQGWSYEQYF
TRBJ2-7 TRBV27 . CASSLGTSGYEQYF
TRBJ2-5 TRBV5-1 . CASSLDLAGAVETQYF
TRBJ2-5 TRBV7-6 . CASSPLRGEQETQYF
TRBJ2-3 TRBV21-1 once CASRDSPLASSTDTQYF
TRBJ1-4 TRBV11-2 medium-sized CASSQMRDGLMRKLFF
TRBJ1-2 TRBV28 . CASSWVRGRNYGYTF